The 24 T cell receptor beta chains given below trace back to one sample, sequenced in a study of cytomegalovirus exposure and HLA in healthy donors. The PCR had 60 Vbeta and 13 Jbeta primers. Sequencing used immunoSEQ multiplex PCR; TCRdb keeps in-frame clones, though not all of them. Of about 97,000 clones detected, about four fifths appear once; the ten largest clones hold about 3.1%. Sample: PBMCs. Receptors originate from a male donor in good health and CMV-seropositive.

V and J are TRBV29-1 and TRBJ2-5, with 7 bases identical to TRBD1. The J call is in doubt because the DNA end fits TRBJ2-7 better. The CDR3 covers 12 residues. Germline V gene lookup returns CDR1 SQVTM and CDR2 ANQGSEA. CDR3 sequence reads: CSVEVTGYEQYF. Here the CDR3 DNA reads TGCAGCGTTGAAGTGACAGGGTACGAGCAGTACTTC.

This rearrangement joins TRBV5-4 to TRBJ1-2, with 8 positions matching TRBD1. The CDR3 runs 14 residues. The V gene end was trimmed by 4 bases and the J gene end by 8 bases; junction bases not matched to a gene: 10. CDR1 is SGHNT and CDR2 is YYREEE in the germline V gene (reference sequence). The DNA of the CDR3 is TGTGCCAGCAGCAGTCCTCCAGGACAGGGCGGCTACACCTTC. This encodes CASSSPPGQGGYTF.

This sequence joins TRBV9 and TRBJ1-1; maybe TRBD1 (6 bases). Germline V CDR1 and CDR2: SGDLS, YYNGEE. V lost 4 bases and J lost 1, with 14 bases in between. This CDR3 comprises 15 residues. As DNA, the CDR3 is TGTGCCAGCAGCCCAACGGGACACACGAACACTGAAGCTTTCTTT. Translation gives CASSPTGHTNTEAFF.

The chain links TRBV6-5 to TRBJ2-1, with D tentatively TRBD2 (7 bases). Germline V gives CDR1 MNHEY, CDR2 SVGAGI. CDR3 length: 11 amino acids. Trimming took 7 bases from V and 14 from J, leaving 15 bases between them. CDR3 amino acids: CASNNGGREFF. The CDR3 DNA reads as TGTGCCAGCAACAACGGGGGGCGTGAGTTCTTC.

This chain joins TRBV2 and TRBJ1-2; D perhaps matches TRBD1 (6 bases). The CDR3 runs 14 residues. V gave up 8 bases and J gave up 0 bases, with 13 bases separating them. The germline V gene encodes CDR1 SNHLY and CDR2 FYNNEI. CDR3 DNA sequence: TGTGCCAGCGAGGCAGGGGCTACTAACTATGGCTACACCTTC. Its protein is CASEAGATNYGYTF. Full variable domain (missing parts from reference TRBV2 and TRBJ1-2): EPEVTQTPSHQVTQMGQEVILRCVPISNHLYFYWYRQILGQKVEFLVSFYNNEISEKSEIFDDQFSVERPDGSNFTLKIRSTKLEDSAMYFCASEAGATNYGYTFGSGTRLTVV.

This clone showed up just a few times. The chain is built from TRBV2 and TRBJ2-3; D is possibly TRBD1 (6 bases). The CDR3 sequence is 13 residues long. CDR1 and CDR2 from the germline V gene are SNHLY and FYNNEI. Trimming took off 6 bases at V and 4 bases at J, with 11 bases between the two ends. The CDR3: CASRDPGADTQYF. The DNA for the CDR3 is TGTGCCAGCAGGGACCCAGGGGCAGATACGCAGTATTTT.

The rearrangement joins TRBV2 to TRBJ1-5, with 10 positions matching TRBD1. CDR3 length equals 15 residues. The trim removed 2 bases at V and 7 bases at J, leaving 5 bases unmatched. Germline CDR1 and CDR2: SNHLY and FYNNEI. The CDR3 DNA reads TGTGCCAGCAGTGAAAGGGGACAGGGGATGCAGCCCCAGCATTTT. Translated: CASSERGQGMQPQHF.

This clone was observed once. The chain recombines TRBV27 with TRBJ2-3, with 7 nucleotides matching TRBD1. The CDR3 spans 14 residues. Trimming cost V 2 bases and J 5 bases; bases outside gene matches: 4. From germline, CDR1 is MNHEY and CDR2 SMNVEV (reference sequence). CDR3 nucleotide sequence: TGTGCCAGCAGTTTAAGGGGGCGGTTAGATACGCAGTATTTT. It specifies CASSLRGRLDTQYF.

The CDR3 nucleotides are TGCGCCAGCAGCTCCACCCCAACAGGTATGAACACTGAAGCTTTCTTT. The encoded protein is CASSSTPTGMNTEAFF. The chain has TRBV5-1 and TRBJ1-1; the D gene is possibly TRBD1 (5 bases). This CDR3 spans 16 amino acids. The germline V gene encodes CDR1 SGHRS and CDR2 YFSETQ. The V end was cut by 3 bases, the J end by 0 bases, with 15 bases between.

This chain uses TRBV4-1 with TRBJ1-1; D remains unclear. Germline CDR1 MGHRA, CDR2 YSYEKL. V dropped 0 bases and J dropped 0 bases, with 14 bases sitting between them. The CDR3 loop spans 17 amino acids. The CDR3 spells CASSQDRGKKLNTEAFF. The CDR3 DNA follows: TGCGCCAGCAGCCAAGATCGGGGAAAGAAATTGAACACTGAAGCTTTCTTT.

J is TRBJ1-2 and V is TRBV7-9, with D hard to call. The germline V gene has CDR1 SEHNR and CDR2 FQNEAQ (reference sequence). The CDR3 contains 13 residues. Trimming removed 5 bases at V and 1 base at J, with 8 bases between. In DNA form, the CDR3 reads TGTGCCAGCAGCAAACAGATTAACTATGGCTACACCTTC. Its protein product is CASSKQINYGYTF.

The chain uses TRBV7-2 and TRBJ1-1, with unresolved D. The CDR3 length is 13 residues. Germline CDR1 reads SGHTA; CDR2 reads FQGNSA. V gave up 5 bases and J gave up 1 base, with 8 bases separating them. The CDR3 nucleotides read TGTGCCAGCAGCCCGACGGGGAACACTGAAGCTTTCTTT. This translates into CASSPTGNTEAFF.

The J gene is TRBJ1-5, the V gene TRBV19, with TRBD1 matching 7 bases. Germline trimming cut 7 bases from V and 6 bases from J; bases unmatched to any gene: 6. Germline V CDR1 and CDR2: LNHDA, SQIVND (reference sequence). The length of the CDR3 is 13 residues. The CDR3 sequence: CASNNRGGQPQHF. The CDR3 coding sequence is TGTGCCAGTAATAACAGGGGCGGTCAGCCCCAGCATTTT.

There are a few counts of this clone. V usage is TRBV5-6 and J usage is TRBJ1-2, with D uncertain. Germline values: CDR1 SGHDT, CDR2 YYEEEE. The CDR3 length is 15 residues. Trimming pared 4 bases from V and 2 bases from J, leaving 15 bases between. CDR3 loop: CASSPAPTGNYGYTF. DNA for the CDR3: TGTGCCAGCAGCCCCGCCCCGACTGGAAACTATGGCTACACCTTC.

This chain connects TRBV5-1 to TRBJ1-5; 7 bases match TRBD1. The CDR3 loop spans 15 amino acids. V was clipped by 4 bases and J by 4 bases; unmatched bases: 8. CDR1 and CDR2 (germline): SGHRS, YFSETQ. This CDR3 reads CASSLTGQWNQPQHF. The CDR3, as DNA: TGCGCCAGCAGCCTGACGGGACAGTGGAATCAGCCCCAGCATTTT. Supplemented by reference TRBV5-1 and TRBJ1-5, the full variable domain reads KAGVTQTPRYLIKTRGQQVTLSCSPISGHRSVSWYQQTPGQGLQFLFEYFSETQRNKGNFPGRFSGRQFSNSRSEMNVSTLELGDSALYLCASSLTGQWNQPQHFGDGTRLSIL.

This sequence joins TRBV25-1 and TRBJ1-1; TRBD1 is a possible D gene (6 bases). CDR1 is MGHDK, CDR2 SYGVNS, per germline. There are 15 residues in the CDR3. V lost 7 bases and J 2 bases, leaving 17 bases between the germline ends. CDR3 sequence reads: CASTPGGRSNTEAFF. The CDR3 DNA follows: TGTGCCAGCACCCCGGGGGGCAGGAGTAACACTGAAGCTTTCTTT. Using reference TRBV25-1 and TRBJ1-1 for the parts outside the CDR3, the full variable domain is EADIYQTPRYLVIGTGKKITLECSQTMGHDKMYWYQQDPGMELHLIHYSYGVNSTEKGDLSSESTVSRIRTEHFPLTLESARPSHTSQYLCASTPGGRSNTEAFFGQGTRLTVV.

This rearrangement joins TRBV9 to TRBJ2-3; D perhaps matches TRBD2 (5 bases). Germline V gene lookup returns CDR1 SGDLS and CDR2 YYNGEE. The CDR3 length is 14 residues. V was shortened by 0 bases and J by 2 bases, with 7 bases between the two germline ends. The CDR3 protein is CASSVVDYTDTQYF. The DNA of the CDR3 is TGTGCCAGCAGCGTAGTAGACTACACAGATACGCAGTATTTT.

The rearrangement links TRBV4-1 to TRBJ1-5, with unresolved D. There are 16 residues in the CDR3. Trimming pared 1 base from V and 7 bases from J, leaving 17 bases between. Germline CDR1 and CDR2: MGHRA and YSYEKL. The CDR3 spells CASSQGQTVTEQPQHF. CDR3 coding DNA: TGCGCCAGCAGCCAAGGGCAGACGGTAACGGAGCAGCCCCAGCATTTT.

The gene calls are TRBV2 and TRBJ1-5; 11 nucleotides match TRBD1. This CDR3 has 12 amino acids. Per germline, CDR1 SNHLY and CDR2 FYNNEI. J gave up 6 bases and V 10 bases, and 2 bases lay outside the gene matches. CDR3 nucleotide sequence: TGTGCCACCGGACAGGGGGCTCAGCCCCAGCATTTT. Amino acid sequence: CATGQGAQPQHF.

The chain is built from TRBV7-2 and TRBJ1-1, with 7 nucleotides matching TRBD1. Unmatched junction bases numbered 2, after V lost 4 bases and J lost 0 bases. The CDR3 totals 14 residues. Per germline, CDR1 SGHTA and CDR2 FQGNSA. CDR3 bases: TGTGCCAGCAGCTACGGACAGGTGAACACTGAAGCTTTCTTT. This sequence encodes CASSYGQVNTEAFF.

The J gene is TRBJ1-1, the V gene TRBV19; D gene ambiguous. V shed 2 bases and J shed 2 bases, with 12 bases lying between them. Germline-derived CDR1 and CDR2 are LNHDA and SQIVND (reference sequence). CDR3 length: 15 residues. The CDR3 nucleotides read TGTGCCAGTAGTATAAATGTCCGCGTAAACACTGAAGCTTTCTTT. Translating gives CASSINVRVNTEAFF.

This clone was seen once. The chain carries TRBV6-1 and TRBJ2-1; D not certain. From germline, CDR1 is MNHNS and CDR2 SASEGT. This CDR3 spans 15 amino acids. Trimming took off 1 base at V and 6 bases at J, with 13 bases between the two ends. The DNA of the CDR3 is TGTGCCAGCAGTGAAGAGGCAGGTATGGGCAATGAGCAGTTCTTC. This translates into CASSEEAGMGNEQFF.

The chain is built from TRBV7-9 and TRBJ2-7, with TRBD2 matching over 8 bases. The junction had 6 bases not matched to a gene; V was cut back by 1 base and J by 1 base. In germline, CDR1 is SEHNR, CDR2 FQNEAQ (reference sequence). The CDR3 contains 16 residues. CDR3: CASSLGVSGESYEQYF. The CDR3 nucleotides read TGTGCCAGCAGCTTAGGGGTTAGCGGGGAGTCCTACGAGCAGTACTTC.

The chain links TRBV7-9 to TRBJ1-2, with 9 bases matching TRBD1. The germline gives CDR1 SEHNR, CDR2 FQNEAQ (reference sequence). This CDR3 is 14 amino acids long. After removal of 3 bases from V and 5 bases from J, the junction contained 4 bases not matched to a gene. Here the CDR3 DNA reads TGTGCCAGCAGCTTGCGGACAGGGGAGTATGGCTACACCTTC. This sequence encodes CASSLRTGEYGYTF.